The 27 T cell receptor beta chains below were found in one sample sequenced in a study of T cell clonality in common variable immunodeficiency. Sequencing used immunoSEQ multiplex PCR; TCRdb keeps in-frame clones, though not all of them. The repertoire has tens of thousands of clones, none seen only once; the ten largest take 3.5% to 4%. The sequenced material came from peripheral blood mononuclear cells. The receptors here all came from a person aged 18 to 70 in good health.

In its sample, this clone was seen many times. A much larger clone lies a single base off, so this may be a read error. With the read ending 3 residues before the CDR3 end, the germline J gene is used to fill in that end. Distinct nucleotide sequences in the sample also encode this CDR3. The chain recombines TRBV20-1 with TRBJ1-3, with a tentative D call TRBD1 (5 bases). Germline V CDR1 and CDR2: DFQATT, SNEGSKA (reference sequence). This CDR3 is built from 16 residues. The CDR3 is CSARDLGHSLGNTIYF. The part of the CDR3 DNA that was read is TGCAGTGCTAGAGATCTAGGACACTCCCTTGGAAACACT.

Ten or more counts support this clone. The read halts 3 residues ahead of the CDR3 end, with the missing end drawn from the germline J gene. The chain recombines TRBV6-2 or TRBV6-3 with TRBJ1-4; 7 bases map to TRBD1. The CDR3 length is 14 residues. The junction had 8 bases not matched to a gene; V was cut back by 8 bases and J by 5 bases. CDR1 is MNHEY, CDR2 SVGEGT, per germline. Incomplete CDR3 DNA: TGTGCCAGCTCCCAGGGGGTCCGAAATGAAAAA. It is translated as CASSQGVRNEK. In full, the CDR3 reads CASSQGVRNEKLFF.

This clone was seen many times. A junction boundary mismatches the germline segment, possibly from a read error. The read finishes 3 residues shy of the CDR3 end, and the germline J gene is used to complete it. The V call is TRBV7-9, the J call TRBJ1-1, with D possibly matching TRBD1 (5 bases). CDR1 and CDR2 from the germline V gene are SEHNR and FQNEAQ (reference sequence). The CDR3 is 13 residues long. Incomplete CDR3 DNA: TGTGCCAGCAGCATAGCGACAGTCGACGGG. The encoded protein is CASSIATVDG. The whole CDR3 sequence reads CASSIATVDGAFF.

This clone has ten or more counts. The DNA ends 3 residues before the CDR3 does, and the rest of the CDR3 is filled in from the germline J gene. V usage is TRBV6-2 or TRBV6-3 and J usage is TRBJ2-7; no firm D call. Germline values: CDR1 MNHEY, CDR2 SVGEGT. This CDR3 comprises 11 residues. Between the trimmed V and J ends, which lost 5 bases and 3 bases, there was a span of 5 bases. CDR3 DNA, as far as it was read: TGTGCCAGCAGTCCCCGCTACGAG. It encodes CASSPRYE. The CDR3, in full, reads CASSPRYEQYF.

This clone was counted many times. The CDR3 goes on 3 residues after the read ends, and that part is filled in from the germline J gene. V gene TRBV20-1 combines with J gene TRBJ2-7; 7 bases line up with TRBD1. Germline values: CDR1 DFQATT, CDR2 SNEGSKA (reference sequence). This CDR3 comprises 16 residues. V trimming: 6 bases; J trimming: 3 bases; junction bases outside the gene matches: 17. This chain's CDR3 is CSAHPWGQGVFYEQYF. The covered CDR3 bases are TGCAGTGCCCACCCCTGGGGGCAGGGGGTTTTCTACGAG.

Regarding this clone: One junction end disagrees with the germline gene, perhaps due to a read error. The read ends 3 residues shy of where the CDR3 ends; the end is completed using the germline J gene. This sample also contains other DNA sequences that code for the same CDR3. The rearrangement joins TRBV18 to TRBJ1-3, with D tentatively TRBD1 (6 bases). CDR3 length: 19 residues. Germline V gene sequence: CDR1 KGHSH, CDR2 LQKENI. The CDR3 spells CASSPPRQDRIGSGNTIYF. CDR3 bases read: TGTGCCAGCTCACCGCCACGACAGGATAGAATCGGCTCTGGAAACACT.

The table lists this clone with many counts. The CDR3 goes on 3 residues after the read ends, and that part is filled in from the germline J gene. V usage is TRBV7-9 and J usage is TRBJ1-4, with D uncertain. Trimming pared 6 bases from V and 7 bases from J, leaving 12 bases between. This CDR3 spans 13 amino acids. Germline lookup yields CDR1 SEHNR and CDR2 FQNEAQ (reference sequence). CDR3 bases read: TGTGCCAGCAGTTGGGCGGGTGCTGAAAAA. Translated: CASSWAGAEK. The CDR3 as a whole reads CASSWAGAEKLFF.

This clone has a count of ten or more. CDR3 amino acids: CASSPTSGRHNEQYF. The CDR3 bases that were read are TGCGCCAGCAGCCCTACTAGCGGGAGACACAACGAG. The genes are TRBV5-1 and TRBJ2-7; 11 nucleotides align to TRBD2. The read is 3 residues too short to cover the CDR3 end, so that end is filled in from the germline J gene. V lost 4 bases and J lost 5; bases outside the gene matches: 8. The CDR3 loop spans 15 amino acids. Germline assignment: CDR1 SGHRS and CDR2 YFSETQ.

This clone was found many times. The CDR3 goes on 3 residues after the read ends, and that part is filled in from the germline J gene. The chain uses TRBV7-3 and TRBJ1-1; 8 bases map to TRBD1. The CDR3 is made up of 13 amino acids. CDR1 SGHTA and CDR2 FQGTGA come from the germline V gene. The CDR3 region is CASSTGQGIGAFF. CDR3 bases read: TGTGCCAGCAGCACAGGACAGGGAATAGGA.

This clone was picked up many times. The CDR3 is cut off 3 residues early in the read; its end comes from the germline J gene. The V and J genes are TRBV7-2 and TRBJ2-2; a weak D match, TRBD1 (5 bases). Trimming took off 6 bases at V and 3 bases at J, with 14 bases between the two ends. This CDR3 region has 15 residues. Germline assignment: CDR1 SGHTA and CDR2 FQGNSA. The CDR3 DNA, read in part, is TGTGCCAGCAGACACAGACAGCTATACACCGGGGAG. It yields the protein CASRHRQLYTGE. The entire CDR3 protein reads CASRHRQLYTGELFF.

This clone was counted at least ten times. Germline and junction disagree at one end, which may indicate a read error. The read gets to within 3 residues of the CDR3 end, and the germline J gene fills in the rest. The chain couples TRBV4-2 to TRBJ1-6; the match to TRBD1 covers 8 bases. Germline values: CDR1 LGHNA, CDR2 YNFKEQ. This CDR3 spans 16 amino acids. Incomplete CDR3 DNA: TGCGCCAGCAGCCAAGTTAGGGGGACAGGAAATTCACCC. It translates to CASSQVRGTGNSP. The full CDR3 is CASSQVRGTGNSPLHF.

In this sample, this clone turned up many times. The read gets to within 3 residues of the CDR3 end, and the germline J gene fills in the rest. The chain has TRBV5-1 and TRBJ1-2; TRBD1 agrees at 7 bases. The CDR3 has 15 amino acids. The germline CDR1 and CDR2 sequences are SGHRS and YFSETQ. V was clipped by 4 bases and J by 4 bases; unmatched bases: 10. CDR3 DNA (partial): TGCGCCAGCAGCCCGGCGGGACAGAAATCCTATGGC. Amino acid sequence: CASSPAGQKSYG. The whole CDR3 sequence reads CASSPAGQKSYGYTF.

In its sample, this clone was seen many times. CDR3 DNA, as far as it was read: TGTGCCAGCAGCCGGACAGGGAACTATGGC. Its protein product is CASSRTGNYG. The full CDR3 protein is CASSRTGNYGYTF. This rearrangement joins TRBV7-6 to TRBJ1-2, with TRBD1 identical over 8 bases. The CDR3 end is not reached by the read, which stops 3 residues before it; the germline J gene fills it in. With V trimmed by 5 bases and J by 2 bases, 1 base remained unmatched. This CDR3 spans 13 amino acids. The V gene's germline CDR1 is SGHVS and CDR2 FNYEAQ.

Only a few counts were recorded for this clone. At one of its ends the junction is not consistent with the germline gene, which may arise from a read error. The observed sequence ends 3 residues before the CDR3 terminus, with the missing tail filled in from the germline J gene. This sample also contains other DNA sequences that code for the same CDR3. The chain couples TRBV11-2 to TRBJ1-2, with 7 bases identical to TRBD1. Germline V gene data show CDR1 as SGHAT and CDR2 as FQNNGV. The CDR3 extends over 14 amino acids. The covered CDR3 bases are TGTGCCAGCAGCCGACCGGGACAGAGAAATGGA. Protein: CASSRPGQRNG. The CDR3, in full, reads CASSRPGQRNGYTF.

This clone was recorded a few times. The read terminates 3 residues ahead of where the CDR3 ends, so the germline J gene completes it. This chain links TRBV19 with TRBJ1-2; the match to TRBD1 covers 9 bases. Germline V CDR1 and CDR2: LNHDA, SQIVND (reference sequence). This CDR3 has 14 residues. The covered CDR3 bases are TGTGCCAGTTCCTTCGGGACAGGGAGTAGCGAC. Amino acid sequence: CASSFGTGSSD. The whole CDR3 protein reads CASSFGTGSSDYTF.

This clone was seen many times. Coverage ceases 3 residues before the CDR3 finishes, and the germline J gene fills in the end. The rearrangement uses TRBV18 and TRBJ2-2, with 14 bases lining up with TRBD2. The germline gives CDR1 KGHSH, CDR2 LQKENI. Trimming took 4 bases from V and 3 from J; bases not matched to a gene: 7. CDR3 size: 18 residues. CDR3 loop: CASSLTGLAGADTGELFF. Incomplete CDR3 DNA: TGTGCCAGCTCACTAACGGGACTAGCGGGGGCCGACACCGGGGAG. The full variable domain, completed using reference TRBV18 and TRBJ2-2, is NAGVMQNPRHLVRRRGQEARLRCSPMKGHSHVYWYRQLPEEGLKFMVYLQKENIIDESGMPKERFSAEFPKEGPSILRIQQVVRGDSAAYFCASSLTGLAGADTGELFFGEGSRLTVL.

This clone was picked up many times. The read comes to an end 3 residues before the CDR3 does, leaving the germline J gene to fill in the end. The chain has TRBV9 and TRBJ1-1; 9 bases align to TRBD1. The V gene's germline CDR1 is SGDLS and CDR2 YYNGEE. The CDR3 spans 14 residues. V shed 0 bases, J shed 6 bases, and the junction held 3 bases outside the gene matches. The CDR3 sequence: CASSVGGQGSEAFF. Partial CDR3 DNA: TGTGCCAGCAGCGTAGGGGGACAGGGCTCTGAA.

The table lists this clone with many counts. The read halts 3 residues ahead of the CDR3 end, with the missing end drawn from the germline J gene. V usage is TRBV20-1 and J usage is TRBJ2-3, with 7 positions matching TRBD1. Germline CDR1 is DFQATT and CDR2 is SNEGSKA (reference sequence). There are 14 residues in the CDR3. The CDR3 bases that were read are TGCAGTGCTAGACTAGGGGGCACAGAAGAGACG. This gives the protein CSARLGGTEET. The CDR3 in full is CSARLGGTEETQYF.

This clone was recorded at least ten times. The CDR3 end falls 3 residues outside the read, so it is completed with the germline J gene. The rearrangement uses TRBV2 and TRBJ1-4; D remains unclear. V was clipped by 1 base and J by 8 bases, with 8 bases between them. CDR3 length equals 13 residues. CDR1 and CDR2 (germline): SNHLY, FYNNEI. CDR3 residues: CASSEERVEKLFF. The part of the CDR3 DNA that was read is TGTGCCAGCAGTGAAGAAAGGGTGGAAAAA.

Worth noting for this clone: The read terminates 3 residues before the CDR3 end, so the remaining end is supplied by the germline J gene. V gene TRBV6-1 combines with J gene TRBJ2-4; maybe TRBD2 (6 bases). The length of the CDR3 is 17 residues. Per the germline V gene, CDR1 is MNHNS and CDR2 is SASEGT. CDR3 protein: CASSEASTRGGTYGQYF. The DNA read from the CDR3 is TGTGCCAGCAGTGAAGCGTCCACGCGGGGAGGTACCTATGGT.

This clone appeared many times. The read finishes 3 residues shy of the CDR3 end, and the germline J gene is used to complete it. This rearrangement joins TRBV12-3 or TRBV12-4 to TRBJ2-7; 7 nucleotides line up with TRBD1. The J segment lost 0 bases and the V segment lost 3 bases, leaving 5 bases of the junction unmatched. The CDR3 contains 15 residues. CDR3 bases read: TGTGCCAGCAGTTTTGGGACAGTGAGCTCCTACGAG. It translates to CASSFGTVSSYE. Given in full, the CDR3 is CASSFGTVSSYEQYF.

This clone has at least ten counts. The read ends 3 residues shy of where the CDR3 ends; the end is completed using the germline J gene. This chain joins TRBV5-1 and TRBJ1-4, with 10 bases aligning to TRBD1. With 5 bases clipped from V and 7 bases from J, the junction kept 2 bases outside the gene matches. Germline V gives CDR1 SGHRS, CDR2 YFSETQ. This CDR3 is built from 13 residues. The part of the CDR3 DNA that was read is TGCGCCAGCAGGGGGACAGGGGCTGAAAAA. Translation: CASRGTGAEK. The CDR3 reads in full as CASRGTGAEKLFF.

In regard to this clone: The read halts 3 residues ahead of the CDR3 end, with the missing end drawn from the germline J gene. The chain is built from TRBV7-2 and TRBJ2-2, with 8 nucleotides matching TRBD1. CDR3 length: 15 residues. Per germline, CDR1 SGHTA and CDR2 FQGNSA. CDR3 in amino acids: CASSPSQGAYEKLFF. The CDR3 bases that were read are TGTGCCAGCAGCCCGAGTCAGGGGGCTTATGAAAAG.

At least ten counts were recorded for this clone. Read data end 3 residues before the CDR3 end; the end is taken from the germline J gene. The chain is built from TRBV30 and TRBJ2-2, with 9 bases fitting TRBD1. From germline, CDR1 is GTSNPN and CDR2 SVGIG (reference sequence). The CDR3 is 15 amino acids. CDR3 bases read: TGTGCCTGGAGTGCCCCTGGGACAGGGAAGGGAAAG. Its protein product is CAWSAPGTGKGK. The whole CDR3 protein is CAWSAPGTGKGKLFF.

This clone was counted ten times or more. The read terminates 3 residues ahead of where the CDR3 ends, so the germline J gene completes it. The chain combines TRBV7-9 with TRBJ2-1, with D unclear. The germline V gene has CDR1 SEHNR and CDR2 FQNEAQ (reference sequence). The CDR3 has 15 amino acids. The ends were cut back, 4 bases at V and 1 base at J, with 11 bases in the middle. Partial CDR3 DNA: TGTGCCAGCAGCTCCGTATTCCCTTCCTACAATGAG. It is translated as CASSSVFPSYNE. The full CDR3 protein is CASSSVFPSYNEQFF.

In its sample, this clone was seen many times. Read data end 3 residues before the CDR3 end; the end is taken from the germline J gene. V gene TRBV20-1 combines with J gene TRBJ2-7; the match to TRBD2 covers 12 bases. CDR1 and CDR2 from the germline V gene are DFQATT and SNEGSKA (reference sequence). This CDR3 is 18 amino acids long. J lost 0 bases, V lost 1 base, and 10 bases had no gene match. CDR3 amino acids: CSARGSLAGGYDSYEQYF. Partial CDR3 DNA: TGCAGTGCTAGAGGCTCACTAGCGGGAGGTTATGACTCCTACGAG.

Ten or more counts support this clone. The sequenced fragment ends 3 residues before the CDR3 boundary, so the rest is inferred from the germline J gene. The rearrangement links TRBV7-2 to TRBJ1-3; TRBD1 matches 7 bases. V shed 2 bases, J shed 7 bases, and the junction held 5 bases outside the gene matches. This CDR3 contains 14 residues. In germline, CDR1 is SGHTA, CDR2 FQGNSA. The sequenced part of the CDR3 DNA is TGTGCCAGCAGCTTAAGTACAGGGGCTAACACC. Amino acid sequence: CASSLSTGANT. The whole CDR3 protein reads CASSLSTGANTIYF.